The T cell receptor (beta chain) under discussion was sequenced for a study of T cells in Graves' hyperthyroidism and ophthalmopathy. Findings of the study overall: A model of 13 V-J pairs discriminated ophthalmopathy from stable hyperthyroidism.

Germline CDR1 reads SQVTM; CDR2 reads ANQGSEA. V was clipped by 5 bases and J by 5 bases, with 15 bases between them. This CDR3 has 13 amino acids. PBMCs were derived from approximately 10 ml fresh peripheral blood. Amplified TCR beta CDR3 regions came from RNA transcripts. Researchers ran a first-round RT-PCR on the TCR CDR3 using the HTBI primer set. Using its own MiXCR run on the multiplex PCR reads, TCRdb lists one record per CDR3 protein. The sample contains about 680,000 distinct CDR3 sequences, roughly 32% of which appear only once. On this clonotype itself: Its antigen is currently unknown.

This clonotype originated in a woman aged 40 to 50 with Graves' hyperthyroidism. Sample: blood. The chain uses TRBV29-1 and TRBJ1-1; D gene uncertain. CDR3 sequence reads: CSVQLSLVTEAFF. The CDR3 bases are TGCAGCGTTCAACTCTCTCTGGTGACTGAAGCTTTCTTT.